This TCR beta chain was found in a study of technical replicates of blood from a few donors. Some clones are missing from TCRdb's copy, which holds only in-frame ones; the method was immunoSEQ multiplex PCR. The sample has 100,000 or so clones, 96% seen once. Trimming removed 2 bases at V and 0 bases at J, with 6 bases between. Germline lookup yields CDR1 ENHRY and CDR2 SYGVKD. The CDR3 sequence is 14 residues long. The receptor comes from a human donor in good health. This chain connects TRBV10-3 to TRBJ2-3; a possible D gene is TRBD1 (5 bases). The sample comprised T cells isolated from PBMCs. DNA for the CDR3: TGTGCCATCAGTGAGCAGGGTAGCACAGATACGCAGTATTTT. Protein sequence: CAISEQGSTDTQYF.